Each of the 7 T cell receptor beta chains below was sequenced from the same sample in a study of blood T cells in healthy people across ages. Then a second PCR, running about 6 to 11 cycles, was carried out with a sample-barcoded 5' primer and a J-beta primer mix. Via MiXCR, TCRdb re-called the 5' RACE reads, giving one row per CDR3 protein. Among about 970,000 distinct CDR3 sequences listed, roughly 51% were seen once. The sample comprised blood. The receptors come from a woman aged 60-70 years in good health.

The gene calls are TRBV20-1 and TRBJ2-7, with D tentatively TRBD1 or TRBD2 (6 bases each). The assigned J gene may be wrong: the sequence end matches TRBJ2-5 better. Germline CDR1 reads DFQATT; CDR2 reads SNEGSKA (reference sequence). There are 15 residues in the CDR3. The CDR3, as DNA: TGCAGTGCTACAACTCCGACCGGGGGCGGGTCGACCCAGTACTTC. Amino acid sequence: CSATTPTGGGSTQYF.

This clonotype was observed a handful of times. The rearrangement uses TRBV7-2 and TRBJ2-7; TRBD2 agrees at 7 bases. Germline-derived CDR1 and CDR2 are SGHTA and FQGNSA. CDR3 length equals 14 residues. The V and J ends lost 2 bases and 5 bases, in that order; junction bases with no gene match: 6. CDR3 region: CASSLSSGRNEQYF. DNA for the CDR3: TGTGCCAGCAGCTTAAGTAGCGGGCGGAACGAGCAGTACTTC.

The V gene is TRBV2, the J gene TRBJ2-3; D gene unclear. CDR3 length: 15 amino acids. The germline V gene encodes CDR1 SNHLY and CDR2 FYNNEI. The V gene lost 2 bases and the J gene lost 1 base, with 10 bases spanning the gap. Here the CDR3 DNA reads TGTGCCAGCAGTGAAAGATCGTTCGGCACAGATACGCAGTATTTT. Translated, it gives CASSERSFGTDTQYF.

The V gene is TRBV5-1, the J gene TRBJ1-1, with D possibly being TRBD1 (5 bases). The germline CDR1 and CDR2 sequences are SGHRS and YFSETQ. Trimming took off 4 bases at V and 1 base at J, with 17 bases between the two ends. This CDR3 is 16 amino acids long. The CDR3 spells CASSPGRGQGNTEAFF. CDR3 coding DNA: TGCGCCAGCAGCCCAGGCCGGGGCCAGGGGAACACTGAAGCTTTCTTT.

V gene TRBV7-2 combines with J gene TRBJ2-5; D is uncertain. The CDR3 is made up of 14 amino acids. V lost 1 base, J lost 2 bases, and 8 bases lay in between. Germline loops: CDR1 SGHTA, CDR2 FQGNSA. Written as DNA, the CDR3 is TGTGCCAGCAGCTTAGAGCGCATACAAGAGACCCAGTACTTC. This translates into CASSLERIQETQYF.

The DNA for the CDR3 is TGTGCCAGCACCAAAGACAGGGGGAGAGAGCAGTACTTC. This translates into CASTKDRGREQYF. The J gene is TRBJ2-7, the V gene TRBV27; 9 bases are shared with TRBD1. After removal of 7 bases from V and 7 bases from J, the junction contained 8 bases not matched to a gene. The CDR3 is made up of 13 amino acids. CDR1 MNHEY and CDR2 SMNVEV come from the germline V gene (reference sequence).

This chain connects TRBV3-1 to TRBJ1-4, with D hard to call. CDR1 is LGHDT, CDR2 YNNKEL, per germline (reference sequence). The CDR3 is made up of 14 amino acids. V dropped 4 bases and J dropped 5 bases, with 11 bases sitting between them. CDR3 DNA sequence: TGTGCCAGCAGCCCAAGGGCCCCCAATGAAAAACTGTTTTTT. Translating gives CASSPRAPNEKLFF.